What follows are 10 T cell receptor beta chains derived from one specimen sequenced in a study of T cell responses to AZD1222 COVID-19 vaccine. TCRdb's copy holds only in-frame clones and misses some; the assay was immunoSEQ multiplex PCR. The sample carries approximately 70,000 clones, 70% to 90% recorded once. Sequenced material: peripheral blood, taken 28 days after the second dose of the MenACWY control vaccine. The receptors here all came from an adult who received the MenACWY meningococcal vaccine as a control.

This rearrangement joins TRBV4-3 to TRBJ1-2; a weak D match, TRBD1 (5 bases). The germline V gene has CDR1 LGHNA and CDR2 YSLEER. This CDR3 contains 13 residues. The V gene lost 4 bases and the J gene lost 4 bases, with 10 bases spanning the gap. CDR3 nucleotide sequence: TGCGCCAGCAGCCTGGGACCTACCTATGGCTACACCTTC. It encodes CASSLGPTYGYTF.

This clone was seen a single time. J is TRBJ1-2 and V is TRBV10-3, with D possibly TRBD1 on 6 matching bases. The germline CDR1 and CDR2 sequences are ENHRY and SYGVKD. V shed 6 bases and J shed 6 bases, with 20 bases lying between them. The CDR3 loop spans 15 amino acids. The CDR3 region has the DNA TGTGCCATCAGAGGGGAGGGGGACCTAATACATGGCTACACCTTC. Residues: CAIRGEGDLIHGYTF.

The chain uses TRBV2 and TRBJ1-5; D remains unclear. This CDR3 is built from 15 residues. CDR1 is SNHLY, CDR2 FYNNEI, per germline. Trimming left V 7 bases short and J 1 base short, with 14 bases between. CDR3 bases: TGTGCCAGCACTCTTGGGGTTCCGAGCAATCAGCCCCAGCATTTT. The encoded protein is CASTLGVPSNQPQHF.

The CDR3: CASSLVGDHEQFF. The CDR3, as DNA: TGTGCCAGCAGCTTGGTCGGGGACCATGAGCAGTTCTTC. This chain links TRBV5-5 with TRBJ2-1, with D perhaps matching TRBD1 or TRBD2 (5 bases each). CDR1 is SGHKS and CDR2 is YYEKEE in the germline V gene (reference sequence). The CDR3 runs 13 residues. Trimming cost V 0 bases and J 8 bases, with 9 bases left between them. The entire variable domain, with the rest obtained from reference TRBV5-5 and TRBJ2-1, is as follows: DAGVTQSPTHLIKTRGQQVTLRCSPISGHKSVSWYQQVLGQGPQFIFQYYEKEERGRGNFPDRFSARQFPNYSSELNVNALLLGDSALYLCASSLVGDHEQFFGPGTRLTVL.

The chain couples TRBV6-4 to TRBJ2-1, with a possible D match to TRBD2 (5 bases). The CDR3 is made up of 15 amino acids. In germline, CDR1 is MRHNA, CDR2 SNTAGT. V was cut by 4 bases and J by 8 bases, with 18 bases left in between. The CDR3 nucleotides read TGTGCCAGCAGTGGGCGGGCGGGCCCTGGAGATGAGCAGTTCTTC. This translates into CASSGRAGPGDEQFF.

The rearrangement joins TRBV19 to TRBJ2-1, with D possibly being TRBD1 or TRBD2 (6 bases each). The CDR3 loop spans 14 amino acids. The V end was cut by 3 bases, the J end by 8 bases, with 14 bases between. Germline CDR1 LNHDA, CDR2 SQIVND (reference sequence). CDR3: CASSIDRGRYEQFF. CDR3 DNA: TGTGCCAGTAGTATTGACCGGGGGCGATATGAGCAGTTCTTC.

The genes are TRBV14 and TRBJ2-5; D not certain. V was cut by 5 bases and J by 0 bases, with 13 bases left in between. The CDR3 has 15 amino acids. Germline assignment: CDR1 SGHDN and CDR2 FVKESK. For the CDR3, the DNA is TGTGCCAGCAGCGTACGACGCAAGGACCAAGAGACCCAGTACTTC. Translation gives CASSVRRKDQETQYF.

The V and J genes are TRBV4-2 and TRBJ2-3; D tentatively fits TRBD1 or TRBD2 (5 bases each). CDR1 LGHNA and CDR2 YNFKEQ come from the germline V gene. The length of the CDR3 is 17 residues. V was trimmed by 0 bases and J by 2 bases, leaving 15 bases between them. The CDR3 region has the DNA TGTGCCAGCAGCCAAGAGGAGACAGCAGACTACACAGATACGCAGTATTTT. Translation: CASSQEETADYTDTQYF.

The chain has TRBV20-1 and TRBJ1-5; no reliable D call. Germline CDR1 is DFQATT and CDR2 is SNEGSKA (reference sequence). Between the trimmed V and J ends, which lost 3 bases and 0 bases, there was a span of 9 bases. The CDR3 length is 14 residues. CDR3 DNA: TGCAGTGCTAGTTTTGGAGATAGCAATCAGCCCCAGCATTTT. Its protein is CSASFGDSNQPQHF.

The chain is built from TRBV16 and TRBJ1-6, with D hard to call. This CDR3 has 13 residues. V lost 0 bases to trimming and J lost 4 bases, with 1 base between them. Germline-derived CDR1 and CDR2 are KGHSY and FQNENV. DNA of the CDR3: TGTGCCAGCAGCCAATCGTATAATTCACCCCTCCACTTT. Translation gives CASSQSYNSPLHF.